The 25 T cell receptor beta chains below were found in one sample sequenced in a study of T-cell reconstitution after alpha-beta-depleted transplantation in children. Unique molecular identifiers were used to barcode this TCRbeta library. Via MiXCR, TCRdb re-called the PCR reads, giving one row per CDR3 protein. The sample yields about 540,000 distinct CDR3 sequences, approximately 20% seen once. This specimen consisted of PBMCs from the stem cell graft donor, obtained from the stem cell graft. The receptors derive from a human donor who donated a stem cell graft to a child with acute lymphoblastic leukemia.

This clonotype was picked up a small number of times. V usage is TRBV12-3 or TRBV12-4 and J usage is TRBJ2-7; D may match TRBD1 or TRBD2 (5 bases each). This CDR3 is built from 14 residues. V gave up 5 bases and J gave up 1 base, with 12 bases separating them. The CDR3 DNA sequence: TGTGCCAGCAGTCGGGACGGATTGTCCTACGAGCAGTACTTC. Its protein is CASSRDGLSYEQYF.

This chain links TRBV12-3 or TRBV12-4 with TRBJ1-2, with 10 positions matching TRBD1. J lost 4 bases, V lost 4 bases, and 6 bases had no gene match. The CDR3 extends over 15 amino acids. The CDR3 loop is CASSSAGTGAYGYTF. CDR3 coding DNA: TGTGCCAGCAGTTCAGCCGGGACAGGGGCCTATGGCTACACCTTC.

This clonotype was found many times. The chain couples TRBV6-1 to TRBJ2-3; 7 positions agree with TRBD1. The CDR3 extends over 15 amino acids. CDR1 and CDR2 from the germline V gene are MNHNS and SASEGT. The ends lost 6 bases at V and 4 bases at J; junction bases unmatched: 10. The CDR3 bases are TGTGCCAGCAGCCCGAGAACAGGGGCCCCAGATACGCAGTATTTT. The encoded protein is CASSPRTGAPDTQYF.

This chain joins TRBV12-3 or TRBV12-4 and TRBJ1-5, with D unclear. The CDR3 spans 14 residues. V gave up 3 bases and J gave up 6 bases, with 12 bases separating them. The CDR3 DNA follows: TGTGCCAGCAGTTTTGGTCAGCTCGTTCAGCCCCAGCATTTT. Translation gives CASSFGQLVQPQHF.

This clonotype was seen a handful of times. The chain carries TRBV3-1 and TRBJ2-5; 7 bases line up with TRBD1. The V gene's germline CDR1 is LGHDT and CDR2 YNNKEL (reference sequence). The CDR3 is 14 residues long. V was clipped by 4 bases and J by 4 bases; unmatched bases: 6. Here the CDR3 DNA reads TGTGCCAGCAGCCGACTCCAGGGGGTAGAGACCCAGTACTTC. Its translation: CASSRLQGVETQYF.

This clonotype appeared a few times. The CDR3 DNA reads as TGCAGTGCTAGTTCCGGGAGCCAAGATACGCAGTATTTT. Translating it yields CSASSGSQDTQYF. The chain uses TRBV20-1 and TRBJ2-3; D possibly corresponds to TRBD2 (6 bases). The CDR3 length is 13 residues. V dropped 3 bases and J dropped 5 bases, with 12 bases sitting between them. From germline, CDR1 is DFQATT and CDR2 SNEGSKA (reference sequence).

The chain is built from TRBV9 and TRBJ2-7; no definite D call. The CDR3 runs 15 residues. The germline V gene encodes CDR1 SGDLS and CDR2 YYNGEE. Trimming left V 0 bases short and J 2 bases short, with 12 bases between. The CDR3 region has the DNA TGTGCCAGCAGCGTAGGAGCGTCATTCACCTACGAGCAGTACTTC. Translated, it gives CASSVGASFTYEQYF.

This chain connects TRBV18 to TRBJ1-1; TRBD1 matches 7 bases. Losses at the gene ends were 1 base for V and 7 bases for J; bases not matched to a gene: 6. Germline V gene sequence: CDR1 KGHSH, CDR2 LQKENI. This CDR3 comprises 14 residues. Written as DNA, the CDR3 is TGTGCCAGCTCACCACTCGAGGGGGCTAATGAAGCTTTCTTT. Protein: CASSPLEGANEAFF.

This clonotype was counted only a few times. The J gene is TRBJ2-7, the V gene TRBV15; TRBD2 might be the D (6 bases). The CDR3 runs 16 residues. Germline-derived CDR1 and CDR2 are LNHNV and YYDKDF (reference sequence). The V end was cut by 1 base, the J end by 3 bases, with 16 bases between. CDR3 coding DNA: TGTGCCACCAGCAGAGCTGGGGGGAGCATAGACTACGAGCAGTACTTC. It translates to CATSRAGGSIDYEQYF.

This clonotype was counted only a few times. The V gene is TRBV5-1, the J gene TRBJ2-7, with TRBD1 matching over 9 bases. Germline V gene data show CDR1 as SGHRS and CDR2 as YFSETQ. Trimming took 5 bases from V and 5 from J; bases not matched to a gene: 5. The CDR3 is 13 residues long. CDR3 bases: TGCGCCAGCAGAGGACAGGGGAGGCACGAGCAGTACTTC. Translation: CASRGQGRHEQYF.

This sequence joins TRBV10-3 and TRBJ2-1; either TRBD1 or TRBD2 may supply D (5 bases each). The CDR3 covers 14 residues. Germline CDR1 ENHRY, CDR2 SYGVKD. V lost 4 bases, J lost 4 bases, and 11 bases lay in between. The CDR3, as DNA: TGTGCCATCAGTGGGGAGTGGGGGTACAATGAGCAGTTCTTC. Protein: CAISGEWGYNEQFF.

The J gene is TRBJ2-7, the V gene TRBV18, with D perhaps matching TRBD2 (5 bases). Trimming left V 2 bases short and J 5 bases short, with 16 bases between. The length of the CDR3 is 15 residues. The germline gives CDR1 KGHSH, CDR2 LQKENI. The CDR3 bases are TGTGCCAGCTCACCATCCCCTTCACCCGGGGACGAGCAGTACTTC. Its translation: CASSPSPSPGDEQYF. The whole variable domain, remainder taken from reference TRBV18 and TRBJ2-7, is NAGVMQNPRHLVRRRGQEARLRCSPMKGHSHVYWYRQLPEEGLKFMVYLQKENIIDESGMPKERFSAEFPKEGPSILRIQQVVRGDSAAYFCASSPSPSPGDEQYFGPGTRLTVT.

A few counts support this clonotype. The chain has TRBV12-3 or TRBV12-4 and TRBJ2-3, with 7 bases that match TRBD2. With 6 bases clipped from V and 2 bases from J, the junction kept 11 bases outside the gene matches. The CDR3 sequence is 16 residues long. CDR3 in amino acids: CASSPGLLAATDTQYF. CDR3 DNA: TGTGCCAGCAGCCCAGGACTCCTAGCGGCCACAGATACGCAGTATTTT.

On this clonotype itself: A junction end diverges from the germline sequence, so it may reflect a read error. The chain links TRBV4-1 to TRBJ1-1, with 8 bases aligning to TRBD1. The CDR3 is 17 residues long. In germline, CDR1 is MGHRA, CDR2 YSYEKL. This CDR3 reads CASSQDNRGWGNAEAFF. CDR3 in DNA: TGCGCCAGCAGCCAAGATAACAGGGGGTGGGGGAACGCTGAAGCTTTCTTT.

The chain uses TRBV6-1 and TRBJ2-5; TRBD2 matches at 9 bases. The CDR3 is 17 amino acids. Trimming cost V 6 bases and J 4 bases; bases outside gene matches: 15. Germline V gene sequence: CDR1 MNHNS, CDR2 SASEGT. The CDR3 nucleotides are TGTGCCAGCAGCCAACGAAGGGGGCGGGAGGGAGCAGAGACCCAGTACTTC. This sequence encodes CASSQRRGREGAETQYF.

The sample holds a few counts of this clonotype. The chain has TRBV12-3 or TRBV12-4 and TRBJ1-5; a possible D gene is TRBD1 (6 bases). V was trimmed by 7 bases and J by 7 bases, leaving 14 bases between them. The CDR3 loop spans 13 amino acids. The CDR3 loop is CASNFRGNQPQHF. The CDR3, as DNA: TGTGCCAGCAACTTTAGGGGGAACCAGCCCCAGCATTTT.

J is TRBJ1-2 and V is TRBV6-5; TRBD1 matches 11 bases. Germline V lookup: CDR1 MNHEY, CDR2 SVGAGI. Trimming removed 4 bases from V and 1 base from J; junction bases left unmatched: 11. This CDR3 is built from 18 residues. The CDR3 spells CASSSLPGTGGVNYGYTF. In nucleotides, the CDR3 is TGTGCCAGCAGTTCATTACCCGGGACAGGGGGGGTTAACTATGGCTACACCTTC.

This clonotype was picked up one time. DNA for the CDR3: TGTGCCAGCAGCTTACGAGGATACGATCAGCCCCAGCATTTT. Amino acid sequence: CASSLRGYDQPQHF. This rearrangement joins TRBV7-9 to TRBJ1-5, with D hard to call. V was pared by 2 bases and J by 5 bases, with 10 bases between. Per the germline V gene, CDR1 is SEHNR and CDR2 is FQNEAQ (reference sequence). The CDR3 length is 14 residues.

This clonotype has just a few counts. The chain employs TRBV7-9 and TRBJ2-1, with D maybe TRBD2 (6 bases). Germline lookup yields CDR1 SEHNR and CDR2 FQNEAQ (reference sequence). V dropped 7 bases and J dropped 8 bases, with 27 bases sitting between them. The CDR3 has 17 residues. This CDR3 is CASTSPPTGAPWDEQFF. CDR3 nucleotide sequence: TGTGCCAGCACTTCTCCTCCCACGGGAGCTCCTTGGGATGAGCAGTTCTTC.

The chain links TRBV14 to TRBJ2-1; D unclear. Germline lookup yields CDR1 SGHDN and CDR2 FVKESK. The CDR3 has 15 residues. Trimming took off 0 bases at V and 13 bases at J, with 19 bases between the two ends. CDR3 amino acids: CASSQDLFLPNVQFF. CDR3 coding DNA: TGTGCCAGCAGCCAAGACCTCTTTCTACCGAACGTACAGTTCTTC.

The chain combines TRBV5-1 with TRBJ2-7; TRBD1 agrees at 7 bases. V lost 4 bases to trimming and J lost 3 bases; unmatched junction nucleotides: 7. The CDR3 contains 14 residues. The germline V gene has CDR1 SGHRS and CDR2 YFSETQ. The CDR3 coding sequence is TGCGCCAGCAGCCGTACAGGGGCCGGCTACGAGCAGTACTTC. The encoded protein is CASSRTGAGYEQYF.

In its sample, this clonotype was seen a few times. The rearrangement joins TRBV6-4 to TRBJ2-1; D uncertain. This CDR3 contains 12 residues. The V end lost 0 bases, the J end lost 9 bases, and 6 bases lay between the germline ends. Germline lookup yields CDR1 MRHNA and CDR2 SNTAGT. The CDR3 sequence: CASSDSMGEQFF. CDR3 bases: TGTGCCAGCAGTGACTCGATGGGTGAGCAGTTCTTC.

The V gene is TRBV20-1, the J gene TRBJ1-5; possibly TRBD1 for D (5 bases). The CDR3 sequence is 13 residues long. Germline CDR1 is DFQATT and CDR2 is SNEGSKA (reference sequence). V was pared by 6 bases and J by 5 bases, with 14 bases between. The CDR3 DNA sequence: TGCAGTGCAAGACGGGGGGGGGATCAGCCCCAGCATTTT. Protein sequence: CSARRGGDQPQHF.

The CDR3, as DNA: TGTGCCAGCAGTTACGGGACTAGAAGACAAGAGACCCAGTACTTC. Translated, it gives CASSYGTRRQETQYF. The gene calls are TRBV6-5 and TRBJ2-5; 8 nucleotides agree with TRBD2. Losses at the gene ends were 2 bases for V and 2 bases for J; bases not matched to a gene: 4. Per germline, CDR1 MNHEY and CDR2 SVGAGI. The CDR3 has 15 amino acids.

The V and J genes are TRBV12-3 or TRBV12-4 and TRBJ1-4; 9 positions match TRBD1. The ends lost 7 bases at V and 8 bases at J; junction bases unmatched: 2. The CDR3 totals 12 residues. For the CDR3, the DNA is TGTGCCAGCACTACAGGGGGCGAAAAACTGTTTTTT. Protein: CASTTGGEKLFF.